This is a list of T cell receptor beta chains from one sample in a study of cytomegalovirus exposure and HLA in healthy donors. The method was immunoSEQ multiplex PCR; TCRdb's version includes in-frame clones alone and lacks a portion of them. Of over 150,000 clones listed, around three quarters were seen once; the top ten hold 3.5% to 4.5%. Material for sequencing was PBMCs. These receptors were collected from a man aged 25-40 years in good health and CMV-seropositive. Each CDR3 is given with its conserved first and last residue. Only part of the rows carry a size: once, few, many, or a class if the clone is expanded.

CDR3 protein: CASSLGGLNTEAFF
clone size: .
V gene: TRBV7-9
J gene: TRBJ1-1

CDR3 protein: CASSAPGQGTAEAFF
clone size: .
V gene: TRBV9
J gene: TRBJ1-1

CDR3 protein: CASSSPTGHYGYTF
clone size: .
V gene: TRBV9
J gene: TRBJ1-2

CDR3 protein: CASGVAGELLEEQFF
clone size: .
V gene: TRBV7-6
J gene: TRBJ2-1

CDR3 protein: CAISDARGNNQPQHF
clone size: .
V gene: TRBV10-3
J gene: TRBJ1-5

CDR3 protein: CASSEAAGGALTEAFF
clone size: .
V gene: TRBV6-1
J gene: TRBJ1-1

CDR3 protein: CASSSEGLYEQYF
clone size: few
V gene: TRBV5-4
J gene: .

CDR3 protein: CASSRVGKANYGYTF
clone size: few
V gene: TRBV6-5
J gene: TRBJ1-2

CDR3 protein: CASSLLFGGVYQETQYF
clone size: .
V gene: TRBV7-6
J gene: TRBJ2-5

CDR3 protein: CAWSVLGTTGEKLFF
clone size: .
V gene: TRBV30
J gene: TRBJ1-4

CDR3 protein: CASIQGGGANVLTF
clone size: .
V gene: TRBV28
J gene: TRBJ2-6

CDR3 protein: CASSFLLGGEKLFF
clone size: .
V gene: TRBV11-2
J gene: TRBJ1-4

CDR3 protein: CASSYLQGGSHNEQFF
clone size: .
V gene: TRBV6-6
J gene: TRBJ2-1

CDR3 protein: CASRNTGNNQPQHF
clone size: .
V gene: TRBV6-5
J gene: TRBJ1-5